This is a list of T cell receptor beta chains from one sample in a study of CD8+ T cells in alopecia areata. The assay was immunoSEQ multiplex PCR, and TCRdb's table has in-frame clones only and misses some. The table shows some 170,000 clones, with 67% occurring only once. Sequences were derived from CD8+ T cells sorted from blood, sampled at week 0. The receptors were gathered from a human donor with alopecia areata. Both conserved end residues are part of each CDR3. The order of the fields is clone size, J gene, V gene, D gene, CDR3 protein, CDR3 DNA. A D gene is named only where the DNA matches it firmly. Clone size is stated in some rows and not others, as once, few, many or a class when expanded.

size: .
J: TRBJ1-4
V: TRBV25-1
D: .
CDR3: CASSEATTNEKLFF
DNA: TGTGCCAGCAGTGAGGCCACAACTAATGAAAAACTGTTTTTT

size: .
J: TRBJ2-1
V: TRBV5-6
D: TRBD2
CDR3: CASSFPSGGANEQFF
DNA: TGTGCCAGCAGCTTCCCCAGCGGGGGGGCGAATGAGCAGTTCTTC

size: few
J: TRBJ2-3
V: TRBV5-5
D: .
CDR3: CASSLGWYGRTDTQYF
DNA: TGTGCCAGCAGCTTAGGTTGGTACGGACGCACAGATACGCAGTATTTT

size: .
J: TRBJ2-7
V: TRBV5-6
D: .
CDR3: CASSSQRQGFYEQYF
DNA: TGTGCCAGCAGCTCGCAACGTCAGGGTTTCTACGAGCAGTACTTC

size: .
J: TRBJ1-4
V: TRBV2
D: TRBD1
CDR3: CASSVPGDRDEKLFF
DNA: TGTGCCAGCAGTGTACCCGGGGACAGGGATGAAAAACTGTTTTTT

size: .
J: TRBJ1-5
V: TRBV9
D: .
CDR3: CASSVGYRGNQPQHF
DNA: TGTGCCAGCAGCGTAGGGTATAGGGGCAATCAGCCCCAGCATTTT

size: .
J: TRBJ2-7
V: TRBV23-1
D: .
CDR3: CASTTGRREQYF
DNA: TGCGCCAGCACGACAGGGAGGAGGGAGCAGTACTTC

size: .
J: TRBJ1-1
V: TRBV5-6
D: .
CDR3: CASNEGGTEAFF
DNA: TGTGCCAGCAACGAGGGGGGCACTGAAGCTTTCTTT

size: .
J: TRBJ2-5
V: TRBV2
D: .
CDR3: CASSEVGRQETQYF
DNA: TGTGCCAGCAGTGAAGTGGGACGGCAAGAGACCCAGTACTTC

size: .
J: TRBJ1-1
V: TRBV30
D: TRBD1
CDR3: CAGDREMNTEAFF
DNA: TGTGCCGGAGACAGGGAGATGAACACTGAAGCTTTCTTT

size: .
J: TRBJ2-7
V: TRBV29-1
D: TRBD1
CDR3: CSVEGLTTPDRVGYEQYF
DNA: TGCAGCGTTGAGGGGCTAACCACTCCTGACAGGGTAGGGTACGAGCAGTACTTC

size: .
J: TRBJ2-2
V: TRBV5-6
D: .
CDR3: CASSLKTGELFF
DNA: TGTGCCAGCAGCTTGAAAACCGGGGAGCTGTTTTTT

size: .
J: TRBJ2-2
V: TRBV29-1
D: .
CDR3: CSVSGDLGELFF
DNA: TGCAGCGTTTCAGGGGACCTCGGGGAGCTGTTTTTT

size: .
J: TRBJ2-5
V: TRBV29-1
D: .
CDR3: CSIPSRRQETQYF
DNA: TGCAGTATTCCCTCGAGACGTCAAGAGACCCAGTACTTC

size: few
J: TRBJ2-1
V: TRBV5-6
D: .
CDR3: CASSYRVNEQFF
DNA: TGTGCCAGCAGCTACAGGGTCAATGAGCAGTTCTTC

size: .
J: TRBJ1-5
V: TRBV7-9
D: .
CDR3: CASSHTGGNQPQHF
DNA: TGTGCCAGCAGCCACACGGGAGGCAATCAGCCCCAGCATTTT

size: few
J: TRBJ2-3
V: TRBV5-6
D: .
CDR3: CASSPGGTDTQYF
DNA: TGTGCCAGCAGCCCTGGCGGCACAGATACGCAGTATTTT

size: .
J: TRBJ2-2
V: TRBV13
D: .
CDR3: CASSARGTGELFF
DNA: TGTGCCAGCAGCGCCCGCGGCACCGGGGAGCTGTTTTTT

size: few
J: TRBJ2-1
V: TRBV7-2
D: .
CDR3: CASSLGIVEQFF
DNA: TGTGCCAGCAGCTTAGGTATCGTTGAGCAGTTCTTC

size: .
J: TRBJ2-2
V: TRBV30
D: .
CDR3: CAWSVLSPYGELFF
DNA: TGTGCCTGGAGTGTACTTAGCCCTTACGGGGAGCTGTTTTTT

size: .
J: TRBJ2-7
V: TRBV11-3
D: .
CDR3: CASSGELRYEQYF
DNA: TGTGCCAGCAGCGGGGAGCTAAGATACGAGCAGTACTTC

size: .
J: TRBJ2-2
V: TRBV2
D: TRBD2
CDR3: CASSDGSSGGCGELFF
DNA: TGTGCCAGCAGTGACGGGAGTAGCGGGGGGTGCGGGGAGCTGTTTTTT

size: .
J: TRBJ2-7
V: TRBV29-1
D: .
CDR3: CSVLDTYEQYF
DNA: TGCAGCGTCCTCGACACCTACGAGCAGTACTTC

size: .
J: TRBJ2-3
V: TRBV9
D: .
CDR3: CASSVAKTGLFLDTQYF
DNA: TGTGCCAGCAGCGTAGCCAAGACAGGTTTGTTTCTGGATACGCAGTATTTT

size: .
J: TRBJ2-7
V: TRBV6-6
D: .
CDR3: CASSGRRLYEQYF
DNA: TGTGCCAGCAGTGGCCGCAGACTCTACGAGCAGTACTTC

size: few
J: TRBJ2-1
V: TRBV9
D: TRBD1
CDR3: CASSGTGVRSDEQFF
DNA: TGTGCCAGCAGCGGGACAGGGGTGCGTTCGGATGAGCAGTTCTTC

size: .
J: TRBJ2-1
V: TRBV30
D: .
CDR3: CAWSTGLSSYNEQFF
DNA: TGTGCCTGGAGCACGGGACTTAGCTCCTACAATGAGCAGTTCTTC

size: .
J: TRBJ2-7
V: TRBV15
D: .
CDR3: CATSRDLGGQTYEQYF
DNA: TGTGCCACCAGCAGAGATTTAGGGGGGCAGACCTACGAGCAGTACTTC

size: few
J: TRBJ2-1
V: TRBV5-1
D: .
CDR3: CASSLPPGDEQFF
DNA: TGCGCCAGCAGCTTACCACCCGGGGACGAGCAGTTCTTC